The clone carrying this T cell receptor beta chain was seen more than once but under ten times. In the original analysis: Amplifying reference gene primers gave estimates of nucleated cell counts. Sequenced by immunoSEQ multiplex PCR; TCRdb stores in-frame clones only, minus some. The DNA gave D and trimming, while V, J and clone size come from that table. The data hold about 180,000 clones, with roughly 84% observed a single time. The CDR3 covers 16 residues. Per germline, CDR1 MNHEY and CDR2 SVGAGI. V was pared by 0 bases and J by 4 bases, with 15 bases between. This sample was included in a study of blood T cell repertoires in COVID-19. Study-level background: Samples representing acute and convalescent COVID-19 were sourced from the United States, Italy and Spain.

The study counted Cohort 3 donors as recovered given two negative PCRs, clearance, or symptom resolution. The genes are TRBV6-5 and TRBJ1-2; D uncertain. The sequence derives from a man aged 50-60 years who had recovered from COVID-19. The sequencing sample was made of PBMCs or T cells enriched from blood (not recorded which). The CDR3 here is CASSYSNGERFYGYTF. The CDR3 bases are TGTGCCAGCAGTTACTCCAATGGGGAGAGATTCTATGGCTACACCTTC.